This entry features one T cell receptor beta chain sequence. This clone was seen once. Its recognized antigen is unknown. Within one base of it there is no much larger clone, and no base qualities were kept. These data come from a study of Ad26.COV2.S vaccination and SARS-CoV-2 variants (TCRdb year 2021). Study-wide context: Donors in the vaccine arm were drawn from COV1001, a phase I-IIa trial of Ad26.COV2.S in healthy adults that was multicentre, randomized, double-blind and placebo-controlled. Ad26.COV2.S was administered intramuscularly at a dose of 5x10^10 or 1x10^11 viral particles, either as one shot or as two shots given 56 days apart. The specificity and breadth of SARS-CoV-2-reactive T cell receptors after Ad26.COV2.S vaccination were assessed by TCRbeta repertoire sequencing. The TCR-sequenced set comprised approximately 32 samples: some 20 Ad26.COV2.S vaccine recipients, 5 placebo recipients and 8 SARS-CoV-2 convalescent individuals. Participants in the trial were split at random into five groups of five each, receiving low-dose or high-dose Ad26.COV2.S once or twice, or else placebo on both occasions. Blinding of investigators to trial group allocation was maintained during experiments and outcome assessment. General study outcomes and caveats: Comparing responses between vaccine doses or regimens was not something the study was powered to do. Spike-specific TCR breadth was higher in Ad26.COV2.S recipients than in placebo recipients (P = 0.0014). It was noted by the authors that total T cell responses may have been underestimated by the TCR breadth and depth analyses. Comparable non-spike TCR breadth was observed between vaccine and placebo recipients, consistent with only spike being contained in the vaccine. After vaccination, substantial breadth of spike-specific CD8+ and CD4+ T cell responses was reported.

TCRbeta CDR3 regions were sequenced with the immunoSEQ Assay. After extraction, genomic DNA underwent amplification by bias-controlled multiplex PCR, followed by high-throughput sequencing. On the authors' methods: To quantify the absolute abundance of every unique TCRbeta CDR3 region, sequences were collapsed and filtered. Usable DNA was measured by amplifying reference genes present in all nucleated cells, and TCRbeta template counts were normalized to that usable DNA to estimate T cell fraction. Repertoire TCRs were annotated as SARS-CoV-2-specific by exact matching of V gene, CDR3 amino acid sequence and J gene to a known reactive TCR set. MIRA supplied the reference SARS-CoV-2 TCR set, which was filtered for enrichment in COVID-19-positive ImmuneCODE repertoires so that public or cross-reactive TCRs were removed. Drawing on the MIRA antigens, annotated TCRs were analysed further at the level of specific ORF or position within ORF. Breadth was defined as annotated unique rearrangements over total unique productive rearrangements; depth was the summed frequency of those rearrangements. Two-sided Wilcoxon rank-sum tests were applied when comparing TCR breadth between groups. TCRdb provides this immuneACCESS table in a form limited to in-frame rearrangements. Some clones are lacking; in checked studies, under half of them reflect an unresolved V gene, and why the rest are absent is not known. V and J calls and clone size are given by that table; D and trimming were obtained from the DNA. Across this sample there are about 330,000 clones, with roughly 88% seen only once. 4.5% to 7% of the sample goes to the ten largest clones.

The sample's treatment or condition, from its label and the paper: around 19 received Ad26.COV2.S at low or high dose, single or two shots; about 5 received placebo; per-sample allocation not given. For vaccine and placebo recipients, the sequenced repertoires came from samples collected on day 63 after the first injection. Cohort 1b enrolled 20 to 30 adults aged 18-55 years at a single site in Boston, USA, between 29 July and 7 August 2020. Ad26.COV2.S consisted of a replication-incompetent adenovirus type 26 vector by which a prefusion-stabilized SARS-CoV-2 spike protein from the original Wuhan strain was expressed. V sheds 3 bases and J sheds 0 bases, leaving 14 bases between their ends. Including cysteine and phenylalanine, the CDR3 has 17 amino acids. Only the CDR3 part of the read is kept: 51 bases, read in frame from the first base. CDR1 KGHSH and CDR2 LQKENI were looked up in the germline V gene.

This clonotype was sampled from a person aged 18 to 59 who received the Ad26.COV2.S COVID-19 vaccine or a placebo. The sequence links TRBV18 to TRBJ1-4, with a tentative D gene TRBD1 over 5 matching bases. The sequences come from peripheral blood, collected in a trial of Ad26.COV2.S vaccine versus placebo. Here is the DNA: TGTGCCAGCTCACCGTCGGGGCCGATTGCAACTAATGAAAAACTGTTTTTT. It translates to CASSPSGPIATNEKLFF.